Each of the 22 T cell receptor beta chains below was sequenced from the same sample in a study of blood T cell repertoires in COVID-19. TCRdb keeps only in-frame clones here, not all; method: immunoSEQ multiplex PCR. The sample yields tens of thousands of clones, roughly 80% seen once. Sequenced material: peripheral blood. Receptors were obtained from a man in his 60s with COVID-19, enrolled during active disease.

The chain joins TRBV12-3 or TRBV12-4 to TRBJ1-1, with D unclear. V was shortened by 1 base and J by 1 base, with 4 bases between the two germline ends. The CDR3 spans 13 residues. The CDR3 DNA is TGTGCCAGCAGTTTAGAGAGGAACACTGAAGCTTTCTTT. Its protein product is CASSLERNTEAFF.

The chain combines TRBV18 with TRBJ2-3; perhaps TRBD2 as D (6 bases). Per germline, CDR1 KGHSH and CDR2 LQKENI. The V end lost 7 bases, the J end lost 2 bases, and 10 bases lay between the germline ends. The CDR3 contains 13 residues. CDR3 in amino acids: CASYSGNTDTQYF. CDR3 bases: TGTGCCAGCTATAGCGGAAACACAGATACGCAGTATTTT.

V is TRBV2 and J is TRBJ1-3; D gene ambiguous. Germline CDR1 is SNHLY and CDR2 is FYNNEI. This CDR3 spans 13 amino acids. V was cut by 9 bases and J by 9 bases, with 18 bases left in between. The CDR3 here is CASSGGPQRTIYF. CDR3 in DNA: TGTGCCAGTTCTGGCGGTCCTCAACGCACCATATATTTT.

This clone was observed once. V and J are TRBV9 and TRBJ1-3; weak D call: TRBD1 (5 bases). There are 14 residues in the CDR3. V lost 0 bases and J lost 3, with 7 bases in between. Germline loops: CDR1 SGDLS, CDR2 YYNGEE. DNA for the CDR3: TGTGCCAGCAGCGTAGCGGGGGTTGGAAACACCATATATTTT. Encoded protein: CASSVAGVGNTIYF.

The J gene is TRBJ1-6, the V gene TRBV3-1 (or the pseudogene TRBV3-2), with TRBD1 matching over 7 bases. CDR1 LGHDT and CDR2 YNNKEL come from the germline V gene (reference sequence). The CDR3 contains 15 residues. With V trimmed by 0 bases and J by 9 bases, 5 bases remained unmatched. CDR3 coding DNA: TGTGCCAGCAGCCAAGATCTGACAGGGCCTTCACCCCTCCACTTT. It yields the protein CASSQDLTGPSPLHF.

The rearrangement links TRBV5-1 to TRBJ1-1, with D possibly matching TRBD1 (6 bases). This CDR3 comprises 15 residues. V shed 5 bases and J shed 0 bases, with 14 bases lying between them. The germline V gene has CDR1 SGHRS and CDR2 YFSETQ. The CDR3 sequence is CASRSGATMNTEAFF. DNA of the CDR3: TGCGCCAGCAGATCAGGGGCCACCATGAACACTGAAGCTTTCTTT.

The chain combines TRBV6-6 with TRBJ2-2; 8 bases match TRBD2. The CDR3 sequence is 17 residues long. Germline V gene lookup returns CDR1 MNHNY and CDR2 SVGAGI (reference sequence). V lost 5 bases to trimming and J lost 7 bases; unmatched junction nucleotides: 15. The CDR3 sequence is CASSPRGSGRGNGELFF. CDR3 bases: TGTGCCAGCAGTCCTAGGGGGAGCGGGAGAGGGAACGGGGAGCTGTTTTTT.

The chain employs TRBV11-2 and TRBJ2-7; D not certain. Germline loops: CDR1 SGHAT, CDR2 FQNNGV. The CDR3 length is 17 residues. Trimming shortened V by 3 bases and J by 0 bases, and 18 bases separated the two germline ends. CDR3 sequence: CASSFVHDITLSYEQYF. DNA of the CDR3: TGTGCCAGCAGCTTTGTCCACGACATAACGCTCTCCTACGAGCAGTACTTC.

This chain joins TRBV28 and TRBJ2-5; D may be TRBD2 (7 bases). This CDR3 is built from 13 residues. V was cut by 4 bases and J by 5 bases, with 11 bases left in between. Germline CDR1 MDHEN, CDR2 SYDVKM. DNA for the CDR3: TGTGCCAGCAGTTCGGGGGGCGGTGAGACCCAGTACTTC. Translating it yields CASSSGGGETQYF.

The V call is TRBV7-3, the J call TRBJ2-2; 12 bases are a match to TRBD2. The CDR3 sequence is 17 residues long. The V gene's germline CDR1 is SGHTA and CDR2 FQGTGA. V dropped 3 bases and J dropped 4; count of bases not matched to a gene: 6. DNA of the CDR3: TGTGCCAGCAGCTTCCCTAGCGGGGGGGCAGTCACCGGGGAGCTGTTTTTT. This gives the protein CASSFPSGGAVTGELFF. Combining the CDR3 with reference TRBV7-3 and TRBJ2-2 gives the whole variable domain GAGVSQTPSNKVTEKGKYVELRCDPISGHTALYWYRQSLGQGPEFLIYFQGTGAADDSGLPNDRFFAVRPEGSVSTLKIQRTERGDSAVYLCASSFPSGGAVTGELFFGEGSRLTVL.

The genes are TRBV9 and TRBJ1-1; the D is unclear. V was pared by 0 bases and J by 4 bases, with 7 bases between. This CDR3 region has 13 residues. Germline V CDR1 and CDR2: SGDLS, YYNGEE. The DNA of the CDR3 is TGTGCCAGCAGCGTAGAAACGGGCACTGAAGCTTTCTTT. It is translated as CASSVETGTEAFF.

This chain connects TRBV28 to TRBJ1-2; the match to TRBD1 covers 8 bases. J gave up 0 bases and V 8 bases, and 5 bases lay outside the gene matches. CDR1 is MDHEN and CDR2 is SYDVKM in the germline V gene. The CDR3 has 14 residues. The CDR3, as DNA: TGTGCCAGCGGCCAGGGGGCTTCTAACTATGGCTACACCTTC. It is translated as CASGQGASNYGYTF.

This clone was seen a handful of times. The chain uses TRBV1 and TRBJ2-7; the table's D call, TRBD2, was not checked against the DNA. TRBV1 constitutes a pseudogene. The CDR3 length is 15 residues. The DNA of the CDR3 is TGCACCAGCAGCCAAACGCGGGAGCTGTCCTACGAGCAGTACTTC. Translation gives CTSSQTRELSYEQYF.

The chain employs TRBV5-5 and TRBJ1-2; 10 bases match TRBD1. The length of the CDR3 is 15 residues. The ends lost 4 bases at V and 5 bases at J; junction bases unmatched: 8. Germline V CDR1 and CDR2: SGHKS, YYEKEE (reference sequence). CDR3 in amino acids: CASSKHQGQGYGYTF. As DNA, the CDR3 is TGTGCCAGCAGCAAACATCAGGGACAGGGGTATGGCTACACCTTC.

The chain is built from TRBV15 and TRBJ1-4; a weak D match, TRBD1 (5 bases). The CDR3 extends over 14 amino acids. V lost 8 bases and J 0 bases, leaving 10 bases between the germline ends. From germline, CDR1 is LNHNV and CDR2 YYDKDF (reference sequence). The CDR3 DNA follows: TGTGCCACCCGCCCCAGGGCAACTAATGAAAAACTGTTTTTT. Translated, it gives CATRPRATNEKLFF.

This rearrangement joins TRBV4-1 to TRBJ2-3; no firm D call. The length of the CDR3 is 12 residues. V dropped 1 base and J dropped 6 bases, with 5 bases sitting between them. Germline V gene sequence: CDR1 MGHRA, CDR2 YSYEKL. The CDR3 bases are TGCGCCAGCAGCCAAGTCTCCGATACGCAGTATTTT. This encodes CASSQVSDTQYF.

CDR3 bases: TGTGCCAGCAGTATCGGGACAGAGAATTCACCCCTCCACTTT. It yields the protein CASSIGTENSPLHF. The chain recombines TRBV2 with TRBJ1-6, with 7 bases lining up with TRBD1. Losses at the gene ends were 5 bases for V and 7 bases for J; bases not matched to a gene: 5. The CDR3 totals 14 residues. CDR1 and CDR2 (germline): SNHLY, FYNNEI.

The V and J genes are TRBV6-2 or TRBV6-3 and TRBJ2-6; D might be TRBD2 (6 bases). The CDR3 spans 15 residues. Trimming shortened V by 6 bases and J by 3 bases, and 12 bases separated the two germline ends. The germline V gene has CDR1 MNHEY and CDR2 SVGEGT. The CDR3 is CASSTGTFGANVLTF. CDR3 nucleotides: TGTGCCAGCAGCACCGGGACTTTTGGGGCCAACGTCCTGACTTTC.

The rearrangement uses TRBV24-1 and TRBJ2-1; 13 positions agree with TRBD2. CDR1 is KGHDR and CDR2 is SFDVKD in the germline V gene. The CDR3 contains 17 residues. Trimming cost V 3 bases and J 7 bases; bases outside gene matches: 8. The CDR3: CATSDPRTSGSRNEQFF. As DNA, the CDR3 is TGTGCCACCAGTGATCCCCGGACTAGCGGGAGTCGGAATGAGCAGTTCTTC.

V usage is TRBV6-4 and J usage is TRBJ2-1, with TRBD2 matching 10 bases. The V gene's germline CDR1 is MRHNA and CDR2 SNTAGT. The CDR3 sequence is 17 residues long. Unmatched junction bases numbered 6, after V lost 3 bases and J lost 1 base. The CDR3 here is CASSEIAGGLSYNEQFF. In DNA form, the CDR3 reads TGTGCCAGCAGTGAAATAGCGGGAGGACTTTCCTACAATGAGCAGTTCTTC.

This chain connects TRBV6-1 to TRBJ1-5; D is ambiguous. V was clipped by 3 bases and J by 0 bases, with 12 bases between them. CDR1 is MNHNS and CDR2 is SASEGT in the germline V gene. The CDR3 runs to 16 residues. The CDR3 bases are TGTGCCAGCAGTGATCGTGGCATTTTTAGCAATCAGCCCCAGCATTTT. Translation: CASSDRGIFSNQPQHF.

The chain carries TRBV30 and TRBJ2-3; 10 bases map to TRBD2. After removal of 5 bases from V and 3 bases from J, the junction contained 14 bases not matched to a gene. The CDR3 runs 17 residues. From germline, CDR1 is GTSNPN and CDR2 SVGIG (reference sequence). CDR3 region: CAWSPSGGAPRTDTQYF. CDR3 nucleotide sequence: TGTGCCTGGTCCCCAAGCGGGGGGGCCCCAAGGACAGATACGCAGTATTTT.